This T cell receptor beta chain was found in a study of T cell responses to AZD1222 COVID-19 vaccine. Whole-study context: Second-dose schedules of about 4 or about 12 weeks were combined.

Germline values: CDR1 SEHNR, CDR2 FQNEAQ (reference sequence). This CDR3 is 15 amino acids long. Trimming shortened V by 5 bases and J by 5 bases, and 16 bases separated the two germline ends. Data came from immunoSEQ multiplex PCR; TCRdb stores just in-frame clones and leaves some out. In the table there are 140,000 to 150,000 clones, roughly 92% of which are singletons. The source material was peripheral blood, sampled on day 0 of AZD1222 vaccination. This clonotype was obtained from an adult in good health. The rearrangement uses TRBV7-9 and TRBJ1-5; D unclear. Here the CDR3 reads CASSPGRMGHQPQHF. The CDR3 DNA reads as TGTGCCAGCAGCCCAGGACGTATGGGTCATCAGCCCCAGCATTTT.